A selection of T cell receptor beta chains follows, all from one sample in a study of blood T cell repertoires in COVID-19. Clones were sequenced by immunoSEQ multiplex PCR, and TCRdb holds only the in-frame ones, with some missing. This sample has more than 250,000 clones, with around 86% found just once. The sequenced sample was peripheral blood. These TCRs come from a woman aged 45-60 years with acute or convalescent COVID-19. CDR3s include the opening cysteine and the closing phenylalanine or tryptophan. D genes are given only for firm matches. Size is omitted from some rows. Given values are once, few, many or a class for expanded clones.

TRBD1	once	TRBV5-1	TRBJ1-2	CASNPGGYGYTF	TGCGCCAGCAATCCAGGGGGATATGGCTACACCTTC
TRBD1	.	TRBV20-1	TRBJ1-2	CSASRGQANYGYTF	TGCAGTGCTAGTAGGGGACAGGCTAACTATGGCTACACCTTC
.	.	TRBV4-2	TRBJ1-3	CATSEGSGNTIYF	TGTGCCACCTCGGAGGGGAGCGGAAACACCATATATTTT
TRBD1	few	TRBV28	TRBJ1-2	CASSPAGTGSGYTF	TGTGCCAGCAGTCCCGCTGGGACAGGGTCTGGCTACACCTTC
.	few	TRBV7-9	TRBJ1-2	CASSRPQGGDYGYTF	TGTGCCAGCAGCCGCCCCCAGGGAGGGGACTATGGCTACACCTTC
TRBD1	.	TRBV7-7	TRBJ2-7	CASSPGQGYSYEQYF	TGTGCTAGCAGCCCCGGACAGGGATATTCCTACGAGCAGTACTTC
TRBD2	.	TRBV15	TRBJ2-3	CATSNRPGQTGTSGIYNTQYF	TGTGCCACCAGCAACAGACCGGGACAGACCGGGACTAGCGGGATATATAATACGCAGTATTTT
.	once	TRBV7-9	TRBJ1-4	CASSLVGPDEEKLFF	TGTGCCAGCAGCTTAGTTGGGCCCGACGAGGAAAAACTGTTTTTT
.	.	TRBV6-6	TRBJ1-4	CASSSNEKLFF	TGTGCCAGCAGTTCGAATGAAAAACTGTTTTTT
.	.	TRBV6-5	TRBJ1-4	CASRRRGDPLFF	TGTGCCAGCAGACGCAGGGGTGATCCACTGTTTTTT
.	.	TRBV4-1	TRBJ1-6	CASSHKTDDYNSPLHF	TGCGCCAGCAGCCATAAGACAGACGACTATAATTCACCCCTCCACTTT
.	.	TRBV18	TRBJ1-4	CASSPTRGKATNEKLFF	TGTGCCAGCTCACCAACCCGGGGGAAAGCAACTAATGAAAAACTGTTTTTT
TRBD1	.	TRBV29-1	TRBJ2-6	CSVRPGQGTSGANVLTF	TGCAGCGTCCGCCCGGGACAGGGGACCTCTGGGGCCAACGTCCTGACTTTC
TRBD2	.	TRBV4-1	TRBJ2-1	CASSQGLLYNEQFF	TGCGCCAGCAGCCAGGGACTACTCTACAATGAGCAGTTCTTC
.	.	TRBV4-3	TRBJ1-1	CASSQDYDTEAFF	TGCGCCAGCAGCCAAGATTATGACACTGAAGCTTTCTTT
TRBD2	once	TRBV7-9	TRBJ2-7	CASSASGSRYEQYF	TGTGCCAGCAGCGCCAGCGGGAGTCGGTACGAGCAGTACTTC
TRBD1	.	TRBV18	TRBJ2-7	CASSPRGQGYEQYF	TGTGCCAGCTCACCACGGGGACAGGGTTACGAGCAGTACTTC
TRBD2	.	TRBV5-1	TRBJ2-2	CASSFRRESRGTGELFF	TGCGCCAGCAGCTTCCGGCGGGAGTCTCGCGGAACCGGGGAGCTGTTTTTT
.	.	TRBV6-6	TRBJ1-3	CASSYSAVPSGNTIYF	TGTGCCAGCAGTTACTCGGCCGTGCCGTCTGGAAACACCATATATTTT
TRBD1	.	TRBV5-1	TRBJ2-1	CASSGRDSNNEQFF	TGCGCCAGCAGCGGCCGGGACAGTAACAATGAGCAGTTCTTC
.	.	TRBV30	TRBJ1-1	CAWGQSNTEAFF	TGTGCCTGGGGACAGTCCAACACTGAAGCTTTCTTT
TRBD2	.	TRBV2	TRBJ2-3	CASSRSGKGSTDTQYF	TGTGCCAGCAGTCGAAGCGGGAAGGGAAGCACAGATACGCAGTATTTT
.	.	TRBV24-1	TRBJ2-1	CATSDLPHFFF	TGTGCCACCAGTGATTTGCCCCATTTTTTCTTC
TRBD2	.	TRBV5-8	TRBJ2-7	CASMRPRTSGIEGYEQYF	TGTGCCAGCATGCGTCCGAGAACTAGCGGGATTGAAGGCTACGAGCAGTACTTC
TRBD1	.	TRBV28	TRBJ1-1	CASRGRDRGVTEAFF	TGTGCCAGCAGGGGGAGGGACAGGGGAGTCACTGAAGCTTTCTTT
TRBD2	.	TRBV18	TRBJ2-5	CASSPISGLVGQETQYF	TGTGCCAGCTCACCAATCTCCGGACTAGTTGGTCAAGAGACCCAGTACTTC
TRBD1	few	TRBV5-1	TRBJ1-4	CASSLGQGLTNEKLFF	TGCGCCAGCAGCCTGGGACAGGGTTTGACTAATGAAAAACTGTTTTTT
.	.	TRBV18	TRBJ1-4	CASSPPRTATNEKLFF	TGTGCCAGCTCACCCCCTCGGACAGCAACTAATGAAAAACTGTTTTTT
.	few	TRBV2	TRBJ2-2	CASSLVPTGELFF	TGTGCCAGCAGTCTAGTTCCTACCGGGGAGCTGTTTTTT
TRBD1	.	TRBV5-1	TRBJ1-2	CASSLWQGEDGYTF	TGCGCCAGCAGCTTGTGGCAGGGGGAGGACGGCTACACCTTC
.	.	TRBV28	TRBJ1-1	CASRAGTNRFNEAFF	TGTGCCAGCAGGGCCGGGACAAACCGATTTAATGAAGCTTTCTTT
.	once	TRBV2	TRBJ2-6	CASTVSSGANVLTF	TGTGCCAGCACCGTGAGCTCTGGGGCCAACGTCCTGACTTTC
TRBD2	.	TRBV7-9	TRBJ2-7	CASSLGSGLAYPGKGEQYF	TGTGCCAGCAGCTTAGGGTCAGGACTAGCGTACCCCGGGAAGGGCGAGCAGTACTTC
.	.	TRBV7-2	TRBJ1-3	CASSSRRFGNTIYF	TGTGCCAGCAGCTCACGCCGGTTTGGAAACACCATATATTTT
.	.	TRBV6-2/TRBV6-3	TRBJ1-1	CASSYGRATEAFF	TGTGCCAGCAGTTACGGCAGGGCCACTGAAGCTTTCTTT
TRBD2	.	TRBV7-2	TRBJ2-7	CASSLAGAYEQYF	TGTGCCAGCAGCTTGGCGGGAGCCTACGAGCAGTACTTC
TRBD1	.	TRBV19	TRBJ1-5	CASSLDRGSNQPQHF	TGTGCCAGTAGCCTAGACAGGGGTAGCAATCAGCCCCAGCATTTT
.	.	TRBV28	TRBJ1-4	CAGGREKLFF	TGTGCCGGAGGAAGAGAAAAACTGTTTTTT
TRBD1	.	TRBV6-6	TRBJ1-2	CASSPGQGGYGYTF	TGTGCCAGCAGTCCAGGACAGGGAGGCTATGGCTACACCTTC
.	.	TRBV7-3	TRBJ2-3	CASSETGSTDTQYF	TGTGCCAGCAGCGAGACAGGTAGCACAGATACGCAGTATTTT
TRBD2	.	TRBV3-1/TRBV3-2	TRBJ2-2	CASSRQAGVVTGELFF	TGTGCCAGCAGCCGTCAAGCGGGAGTTGTAACCGGGGAGCTGTTTTTT
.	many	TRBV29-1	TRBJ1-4	CSVASETNEKLFF	TGCAGCGTGGCAAGCGAGACTAATGAAAAACTGTTTTTT
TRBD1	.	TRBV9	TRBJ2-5	CASSSEGAVTETQYF	TGTGCCAGCAGCTCAGAGGGGGCTGTGACGGAGACCCAGTACTTC
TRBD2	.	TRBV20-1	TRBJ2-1	CSASGTSGSGEQFF	TGCAGTGCTAGTGGGACTAGCGGGAGTGGGGAGCAGTTCTTC
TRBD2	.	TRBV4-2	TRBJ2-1	CASSQESTLAAYNEQFF	TGTGCCAGCAGCCAAGAATCGACTCTAGCGGCCTACAATGAGCAGTTCTTC
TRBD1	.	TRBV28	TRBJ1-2	CASSFSNRGSYGYTF	TGTGCCAGCAGTTTTTCGAACAGGGGAAGCTATGGCTACACCTTC
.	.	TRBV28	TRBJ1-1	CASRRTGGSETEAFF	TGTGCCAGCAGGAGGACGGGGGGAAGCGAGACTGAAGCTTTCTTT
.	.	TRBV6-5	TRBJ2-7	CASTLSYEQYF	TGTGCCAGCACTCTATCCTACGAGCAGTACTTC
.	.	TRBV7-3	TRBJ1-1	CASSSRPGNTEAFF	TGTGCCAGCAGCTCCCGGCCAGGGAACACTGAAGCTTTCTTT
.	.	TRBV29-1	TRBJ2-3	CSVEAGSTDTQYF	TGCAGCGTTGAAGCGGGTAGCACAGATACGCAGTATTTT
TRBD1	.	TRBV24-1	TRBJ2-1	CATRDREGLRNEQFF	TGTGCCACCAGGGACAGGGAAGGTCTCAGGAATGAGCAGTTCTTC
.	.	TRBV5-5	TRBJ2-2	CASSKNTGELFF	TGTGCCAGCTCCAAGAACACCGGGGAGCTGTTTTTT
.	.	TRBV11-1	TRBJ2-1	CASSRDFYNEQFF	TGTGCCAGCAGCAGGGACTTCTACAATGAGCAGTTCTTC
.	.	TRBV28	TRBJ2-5	CASSFVQGRGETQYF	TGTGCCAGCAGTTTTGTACAGGGTAGAGGAGAGACCCAGTACTTC
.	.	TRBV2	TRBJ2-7	CASSEQGSDYEQYF	TGTGCCAGCAGCGAACAGGGCTCGGACTACGAGCAGTACTTC
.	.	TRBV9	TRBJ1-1	CASSNTGNTEAFF	TGTGCCAGCAGCAATACGGGGAACACTGAAGCTTTCTTT
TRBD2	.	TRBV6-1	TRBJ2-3	CASSESIAGGIDTQYF	TGTGCCAGCAGTGAATCGATAGCGGGAGGGATAGATACGCAGTATTTT
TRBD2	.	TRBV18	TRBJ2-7	CASSPPGLASSYEQYF	TGTGCCAGCTCACCACCGGGACTAGCAAGCTCCTACGAGCAGTACTTC